The clone carrying this T cell receptor beta chain was seen more than once but under ten times. Its antigen is as yet unknown. The sample is drawn from a study of identical twins. Through template switching, a universal primer site was introduced, and the cDNA contained unique molecular identifiers. TCRdb reanalysed the 5' RACE reads using MiXCR and keeps one entry per CDR3 protein. The sample records hundreds of thousands of distinct CDR3 sequences, 5.5% to 7% being singletons. The V gene's germline CDR1 is SGHRS and CDR2 YFSETQ. This CDR3 has 17 amino acids. Trimming cost V 4 bases and J 5 bases; bases outside gene matches: 12. General study findings and limits: For out-of-frame alpha sequences shared by twins, low generation probability was in excess.

The sample was also reused in another study, on yellow fever vaccine responses in identical twins.

Sequenced material: memory (CD45RO+) T cells sorted from blood. The receptor was isolated from a woman under 30 in good health. V usage is TRBV5-1 and J usage is TRBJ2-2, with 9 bases aligning to TRBD1. CDR3 bases: TGCGCCAGCAGCCGGGGACAGGGTGGCATTGAGACCGGGGAGCTGTTTTTT. Protein product: CASSRGQGGIETGELFF.